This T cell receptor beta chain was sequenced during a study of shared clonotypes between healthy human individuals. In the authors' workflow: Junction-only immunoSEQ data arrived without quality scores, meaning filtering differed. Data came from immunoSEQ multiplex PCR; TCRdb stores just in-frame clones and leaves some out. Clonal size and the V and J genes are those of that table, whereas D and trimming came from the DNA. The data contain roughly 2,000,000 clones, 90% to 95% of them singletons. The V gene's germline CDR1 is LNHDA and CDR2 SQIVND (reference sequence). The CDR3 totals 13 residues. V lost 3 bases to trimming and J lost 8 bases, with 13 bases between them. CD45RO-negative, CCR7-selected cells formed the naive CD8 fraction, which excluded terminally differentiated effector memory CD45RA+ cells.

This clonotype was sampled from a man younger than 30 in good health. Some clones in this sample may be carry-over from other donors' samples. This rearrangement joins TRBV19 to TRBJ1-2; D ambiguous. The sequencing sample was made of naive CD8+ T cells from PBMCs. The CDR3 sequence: CASSMVQGSGYTF. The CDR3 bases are TGTGCCAGTAGTATGGTACAAGGGTCGGGCTACACCTTC. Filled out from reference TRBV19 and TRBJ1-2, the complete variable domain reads DGGITQSPKYLFRKEGQNVTLSCEQNLNHDAMYWYRQDPGQGLRLIYYSQIVNDFQKGDIAEGYSVSREKKESFPLTVTSAQKNPTAFYLCASSMVQGSGYTFGSGTRLTVV.